This entry features one T cell receptor beta chain sequence. These data are taken from a study of cytotoxic CD8 clonotypes in ibrutinib-treated CLL. Method: immunoSEQ multiplex PCR; TCRdb's copy keeps in-frame clones and lacks some. Altogether approximately 92,000 clones are present, approximately 77% being singletons, with the ten largest covering roughly 25%. The germline gives CDR1 MGHRA, CDR2 YSYEKL. V shed 4 bases and J shed 7 bases, with 13 bases lying between them. The CDR3 runs to 13 residues. This receptor was obtained from a human donor with chronic lymphocytic leukemia. The gene calls are TRBV4-1 and TRBJ1-1; D is perhaps TRBD1 (6 bases). The sequencing used PBMCs, collected after 24 months of ibrutinib treatment. CDR3 in DNA: TGCGCCAGCAGCCCCGACGCGACAGGTGAAGCTTTCTTT. This gives the protein CASSPDATGEAFF.